This T cell receptor (beta chain) was observed in a study of T cell clonality in common variable immunodeficiency. Points from the study as a whole: In common variable immunodeficiency, TCR beta chains reportedly carried fewer deletions and N-nucleotide insertions.

Produced via immunoSEQ multiplex PCR; TCRdb's table is partial and in-frame only. This table holds 15,000 to 20,000 clones with no singletons; the top ten claim about 2.5%. This clone was seen at least ten times. What it recognizes is unknown. The read ends 3 residues before the CDR3 terminus; that terminus is restored from the germline J gene. The CDR3 is made up of 11 amino acids. Per germline, CDR1 MNHNS and CDR2 SASEGT. The ends were cut back, 4 bases at V and 7 bases at J, with 5 bases in the middle. This TCR was recovered from a human donor with common variable immunodeficiency. The chain is built from TRBV6-1 and TRBJ2-1; D uncertain. The sample comprised peripheral blood mononuclear cells. CDR3 DNA (partial): TGTGCCAGCAGTGCAGTTAATGAG. Protein: CASSAVNE. The full CDR3 protein is CASSAVNEQFF.